This is a list of T cell receptor beta chains from one sample in a study of blood T cell repertoires in COVID-19. Assay: immunoSEQ multiplex PCR; the TCRdb copy retains only in-frame clones and omits some. The sample consists of around 160,000 clones, 70% to 90% of them appearing once. The specimen sequenced was PBMCs or T cells enriched from blood (not recorded which). The receptors were gathered from a woman between 25 and 40 years old with acute COVID-19. Both conserved end residues are part of each CDR3. A D gene is named only where the DNA matches it firmly. Size is stated for part of the rows, as once, few or many counts, or as a class when the clone is expanded.

d_call j_call v_call cdr3_length clone_size cdr3_nt cdr3_aa
NA TRBJ2-7 TRBV7-9 13 NA TGTGCCAGCAGCTTGGTCCTAGCCTACGAGCAGTACTTC CASSLVLAYEQYF
TRBD1 TRBJ1-1 TRBV27 16 NA TGTGCCAGCAGCAAAGGGGGGACAGTCGATTACACTGAAGCTTTCTTT CASSKGGTVDYTEAFF
TRBD2 TRBJ2-7 TRBV7-2 16 NA TGTGCCAGCAGCTTAAGGTTGGGGGAGGGGTCCTACGAGCAGTACTTC CASSLRLGEGSYEQYF
TRBD1 TRBJ1-2 TRBV30 12 NA TGTGCCTGGAGTTCGACAGGGTGGGGCTACACCTTC CAWSSTGWGYTF
TRBD1 TRBJ1-2 TRBV27 16 once TGTGCCAGCAGTCCGCTGGGACAGGGGGCTTCCTATGGCTACACCTTC CASSPLGQGASYGYTF
NA TRBJ2-1 TRBV19 13 once TGTGCCAGTAGTATAGCACACTACAATGAGCAGTTCTTC CASSIAHYNEQFF
NA TRBJ1-1 TRBV11-2 15 NA TGTGCCAGCAGCTTTCTTTCGGGTGGGAACACTGAAGCTTTCTTT CASSFLSGGNTEAFF
NA TRBJ2-3 TRBV28 16 NA TGTGCCAGCAGCCCTGCCTTTGGGGCTGAGGCAGATACGCAGTATTTT CASSPAFGAEADTQYF
NA TRBJ2-3 TRBV10-3 16 NA TGTGCCATCAGTGAGTCGGGACACGCACTCACAGATACGCAGTATTTT CAISESGHALTDTQYF
TRBD1 TRBJ1-1 TRBV3-1/TRBV3-2 16 NA TGTGCCAGCAGCCAAAGACAGGGCGGCATGAACACTGAAGCTTTCTTT CASSQRQGGMNTEAFF
NA TRBJ1-1 TRBV4-3 15 NA TGCGCCAGCAGCCAAGAGATCTCCCCGGGGACTGAAGCTTTCTTT CASSQEISPGTEAFF
NA TRBJ1-1 TRBV3-1/TRBV3-2 15 NA TGTGCCAGCAGCCTCGGACAGCAAATGAACACTGAAGCTTTCTTT CASSLGQQMNTEAFF
TRBD1 TRBJ1-1 TRBV2 14 NA TGTGCCAGCAGTGTGGACAGGGGTGGCACTGAAGCTTTCTTT CASSVDRGGTEAFF
NA TRBJ2-7 TRBV4-3 15 NA TGCGCCAGCAGCCAAGAGACAGGGACTGGTTTCGAGCAGTACTTC CASSQETGTGFEQYF
TRBD1 TRBJ1-2 TRBV6-1 16 NA TGTGCCAGCAGTGAAGCGATATCCTCGACAGGGAGTACCTACACCTTC CASSEAISSTGSTYTF
TRBD1 TRBJ1-1 TRBV7-2 16 few TGTGCCAGCAGCTTAACAGGGGGCGTTTGGAACACTGAAGCTTTCTTT CASSLTGGVWNTEAFF
TRBD1 TRBJ1-6 TRBV6-5 15 once TGTGCCAGCAGTTATTCGACAGGGAATAATTCACCCCTCCACTTT CASSYSTGNNSPLHF
TRBD1 TRBJ2-2 TRBV4-3 18 NA TGCGCCAGCAGCCAAGAACCAGACAGGGGGCGTGGTACCGGGGAGCTGTTTTTT CASSQEPDRGRGTGELFF